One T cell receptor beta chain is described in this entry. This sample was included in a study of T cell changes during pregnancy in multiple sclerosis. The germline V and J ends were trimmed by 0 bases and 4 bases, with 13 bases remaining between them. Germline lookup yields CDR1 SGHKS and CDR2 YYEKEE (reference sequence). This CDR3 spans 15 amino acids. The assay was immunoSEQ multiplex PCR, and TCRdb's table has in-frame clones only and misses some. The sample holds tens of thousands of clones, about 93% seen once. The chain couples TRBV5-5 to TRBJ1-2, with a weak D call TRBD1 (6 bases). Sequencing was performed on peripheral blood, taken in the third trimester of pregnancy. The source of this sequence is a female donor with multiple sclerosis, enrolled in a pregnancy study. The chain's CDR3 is CASSLGGGSSYGYTF. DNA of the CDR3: TGTGCCAGCAGCTTGGGAGGGGGTTCCAGCTATGGCTACACCTTC.